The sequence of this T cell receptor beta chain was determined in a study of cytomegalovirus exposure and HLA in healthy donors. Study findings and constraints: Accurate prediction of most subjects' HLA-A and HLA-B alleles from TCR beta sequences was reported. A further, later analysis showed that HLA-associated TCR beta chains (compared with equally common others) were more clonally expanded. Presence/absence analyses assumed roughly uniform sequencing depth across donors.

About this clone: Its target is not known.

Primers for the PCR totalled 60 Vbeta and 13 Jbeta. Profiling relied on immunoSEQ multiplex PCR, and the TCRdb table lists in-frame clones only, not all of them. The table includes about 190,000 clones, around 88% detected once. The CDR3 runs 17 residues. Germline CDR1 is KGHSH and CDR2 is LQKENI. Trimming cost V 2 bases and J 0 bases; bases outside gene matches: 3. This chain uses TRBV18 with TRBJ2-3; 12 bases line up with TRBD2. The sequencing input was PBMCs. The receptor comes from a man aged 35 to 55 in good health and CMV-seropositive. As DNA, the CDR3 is TGTGCCAGCTCACCAGGACTAGCGGGATATAGCACAGATACGCAGTATTTT. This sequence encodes CASSPGLAGYSTDTQYF.